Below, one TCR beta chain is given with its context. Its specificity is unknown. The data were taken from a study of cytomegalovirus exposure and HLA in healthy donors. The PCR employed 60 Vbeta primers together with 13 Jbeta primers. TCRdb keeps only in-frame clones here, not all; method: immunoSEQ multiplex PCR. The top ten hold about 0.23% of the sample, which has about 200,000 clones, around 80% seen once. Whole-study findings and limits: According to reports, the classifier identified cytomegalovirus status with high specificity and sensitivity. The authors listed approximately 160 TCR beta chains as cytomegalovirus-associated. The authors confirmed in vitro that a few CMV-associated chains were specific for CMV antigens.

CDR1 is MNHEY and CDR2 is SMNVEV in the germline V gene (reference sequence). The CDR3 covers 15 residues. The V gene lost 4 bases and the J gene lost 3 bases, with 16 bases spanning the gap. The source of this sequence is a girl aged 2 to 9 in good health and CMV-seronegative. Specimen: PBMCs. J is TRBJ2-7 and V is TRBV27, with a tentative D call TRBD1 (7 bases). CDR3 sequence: CASSYAQGGFYEQYF. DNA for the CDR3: TGTGCCAGCAGTTACGCGCAGGGGGGATTCTACGAGCAGTACTTC.